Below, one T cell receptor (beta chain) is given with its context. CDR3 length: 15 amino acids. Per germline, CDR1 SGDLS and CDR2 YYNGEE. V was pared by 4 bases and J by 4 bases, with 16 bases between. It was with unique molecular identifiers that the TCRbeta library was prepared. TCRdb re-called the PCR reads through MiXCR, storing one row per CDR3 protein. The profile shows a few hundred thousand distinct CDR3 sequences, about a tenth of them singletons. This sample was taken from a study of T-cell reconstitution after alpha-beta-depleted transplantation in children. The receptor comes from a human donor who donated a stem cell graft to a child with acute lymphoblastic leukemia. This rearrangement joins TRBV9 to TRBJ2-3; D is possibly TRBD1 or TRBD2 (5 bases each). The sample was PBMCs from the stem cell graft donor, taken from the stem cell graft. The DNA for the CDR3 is TGTGCCAGCAGCCCAGAGGGGTGGGTAGCAGATACGCAGTATTTT. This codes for CASSPEGWVADTQYF.